This TCR beta chain stems from a study of beta chain features in type 1 diabetes. Comment on this clone: Its antigen is still unknown.

Reverse transcribing all isolated RNA meant expressed TCRB transcripts were sequenced. The method was immunoSEQ multiplex PCR; TCRdb's version includes in-frame clones alone and lacks a portion of them. This sample has around 200,000 clones, with about 13% found just once. Points from the study as a whole: All four CD4+ subsets from Type 1 diabetes patients carried moderately but significantly shorter TCRB CDR3s.

V was shortened by 1 base and J by 7 bases, with 6 bases between the two germline ends. The CDR3 covers 12 residues. The germline gives CDR1 SNHLY, CDR2 FYNNEI. The source material was central memory CD4+ T cells from blood. The clonotype was recovered from a woman under 30 in good health. The chain links TRBV2 to TRBJ2-3; D remains ambiguous. The DNA for the CDR3 is TGTGCCAGCAGTGAAGGTTTAAATACGCAGTATTTT. This sequence encodes CASSEGLNTQYF. Full variable domain (missing parts from reference TRBV2 and TRBJ2-3): EPEVTQTPSHQVTQMGQEVILRCVPISNHLYFYWYRQILGQKVEFLVSFYNNEISEKSEIFDDQFSVERPDGSNFTLKIRSTKLEDSAMYFCASSEGLNTQYFGPGTRLTVL.